This T cell receptor beta chain was identified in a study of post-analysis software for immune sequencing data. Built from TCR beta cDNA, the libraries had unique molecular identifiers in them. TCRdb re-derived calls from the PCR reads in MiXCR, one entry per CDR3 protein. The repertoire holds 400,000 to 500,000 distinct CDR3 sequences, with 30% to 45% as singletons. There are a few counts of this clonotype. Its specificity is not known. Study-level results: Multiple sclerosis patients had significantly lower normalized Chao1 diversity than controls. Included in a set of about 5 TRBV segments more frequent in patients than controls were TRBV5-6, TRBV5-1 and TRBV20-1.

The germline gives CDR1 MDHEN, CDR2 SYDVKM. The CDR3 contains 16 residues. Losses at the gene ends were 5 bases for V and 7 bases for J; bases not matched to a gene: 15. The chain uses TRBV28 and TRBJ2-3, with 7 bases identical to TRBD2. The sequence came from a girl aged 2-15 years with multiple sclerosis. Sequenced input: blood. The CDR3 loop is CASSPSWGTTINTQYF. The DNA of the CDR3 is TGTGCCAGCAGTCCCTCCTGGGGGACTACAATCAATACGCAGTATTTT.